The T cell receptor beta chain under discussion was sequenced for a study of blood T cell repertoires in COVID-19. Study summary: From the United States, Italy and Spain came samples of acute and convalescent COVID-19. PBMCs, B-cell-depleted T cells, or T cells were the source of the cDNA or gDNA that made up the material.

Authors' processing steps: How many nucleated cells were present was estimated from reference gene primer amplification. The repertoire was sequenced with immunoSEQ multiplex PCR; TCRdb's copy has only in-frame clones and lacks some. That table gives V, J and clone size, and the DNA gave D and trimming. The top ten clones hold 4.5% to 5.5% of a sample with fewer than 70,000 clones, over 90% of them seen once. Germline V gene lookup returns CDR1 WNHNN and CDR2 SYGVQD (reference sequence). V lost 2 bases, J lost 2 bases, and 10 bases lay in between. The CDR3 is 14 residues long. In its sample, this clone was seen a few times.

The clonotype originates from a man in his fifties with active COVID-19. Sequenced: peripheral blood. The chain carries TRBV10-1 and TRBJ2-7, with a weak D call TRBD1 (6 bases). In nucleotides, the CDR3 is TGCGCCAGCAGTGAGGGGGACATGCCCTACGAGCAGTACTTC. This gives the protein CASSEGDMPYEQYF.